The rows below give T cell receptor beta chains drawn from one sample of a study of blood T cell repertoires in COVID-19. This table comes from immunoSEQ multiplex PCR, and its TCRdb copy is limited to in-frame clones, with some not included. The sample carries about 50,000 clones, about 82% recorded once. The sequenced sample was peripheral blood. The source is a woman in her sixties with acute or convalescent COVID-19. The CDR3 runs from the conserved cysteine through the conserved F or W. The order of the fields is D gene, J gene, clone size, V gene, CDR3 DNA, CDR3 protein. The D gene is left open where the match is weak. Some rows mark clone size as missing; the rest say once, few, many or name a class of expanded clone.

>TRBD1|TRBJ1-1|once|TRBV19
TGTGCCAGTAGTATAGACGACAGGGTAGGAACTGAAGCTTTCTTT
CASSIDDRVGTEAFF
>TRBD2|TRBJ2-1|once|TRBV3-1/TRBV3-2
TGTGCCAGCAGCCCCCCGGGACTAACATACAATGAGCAGTTCTTC
CASSPPGLTYNEQFF
>-|TRBJ1-6|-|TRBV6-5
TGTGCCAGCAGCCTCGGGGGGGCTCATAATTCACCCCTCCACTTT
CASSLGGAHNSPLHF
>-|TRBJ1-5|-|TRBV2
TGTGCCAGCAGTGGCGACAATCAGCCCCAGCATTTT
CASSGDNQPQHF
>-|TRBJ2-3|-|TRBV6-5
TGTGCCAGCAGTTACGGCCAGTACACAGATACGCAGTATTTT
CASSYGQYTDTQYF
>-|TRBJ1-6|-|TRBV27
TGTGCCAGCAGTTCTCGAGGTGGACAGTATAATTCACCCCTCCACTTT
CASSSRGGQYNSPLHF
>-|TRBJ1-1|-|TRBV18
TGTGCCAGCTCTCTCAACGGGGGGAACACTGAAGCTTTCTTT
CASSLNGGNTEAFF
>TRBD2|TRBJ2-2|-|TRBV30
TGTGCCTGGAGTGCACAAACTAGCGGGTGGTCCGGGGAGCTGTTTTTT
CAWSAQTSGWSGELFF
>-|TRBJ2-5|-|TRBV10-3
TGTGCCATAAGTAGGACTGACCGTAAAGAGACCCAGTACTTC
CAISRTDRKETQYF
>-|TRBJ1-1|-|TRBV6-1
TGTGCCAGCAGCCGGGGGTTGAACACTGAAGCTTTCTTT
CASSRGLNTEAFF
>TRBD1|TRBJ2-5|-|TRBV24-1
TGTGCCACCAGTGATTTGCCCCGGGACAGGGTATGGGAGACCCAGTACTTC
CATSDLPRDRVWETQYF
>TRBD1|TRBJ1-2|-|TRBV6-5
TGTGCCGAACGACCCCGGGACAGAGATTACTATGGCTACACCTTC
CAERPRDRDYYGYTF
>-|TRBJ2-5|-|TRBV12-3/TRBV12-4
TGTGCCAGCAGTTTAGCCTTCCAAGAGACCCAGTACTTC
CASSLAFQETQYF
>TRBD2|TRBJ2-1|-|TRBV11-2
TGTGCCAGCAGCTCCATAGCGGGGGGATACAATGAGCAGTTCTTC
CASSSIAGGYNEQFF
>TRBD2|TRBJ2-1|-|TRBV7-6
TGTGCCAGCAGCGCCAGGACTAGCGGGAGCGTTGAGCAGTTCTTC
CASSARTSGSVEQFF
>TRBD1|TRBJ2-5|-|TRBV28
TGTGCCACTGTAGGGACAGGCCAAGAGACCCAGTACTTC
CATVGTGQETQYF
>TRBD2|TRBJ2-1|-|TRBV7-2
TGTGCCAGCAGCTTAGACCCCGGGGGGGCCCTTAAGCAGTTCTTC
CASSLDPGGALKQFF
>-|TRBJ1-6|-|TRBV11-3
TGTGCCAGCAGCTTGAACAGTTATTCACCCCTCCACTTT
CASSLNSYSPLHF
>TRBD1|TRBJ1-1|-|TRBV5-1
TGCGCCAGCAGCTTGGAGTGGGGGCAGGGGGTACCAAGGGACACTGAAGCTTTCTTT
CASSLEWGQGVPRDTEAFF
>-|TRBJ2-7|-|TRBV6-5
TGTGCCAGCAGCCAGGGGTGGGCCTACGAGCAGTACTTC
CASSQGWAYEQYF
>-|TRBJ1-1|-|TRBV11-2
TGTGCCAGCAGCCCCCGACAGAAACTGAACACTGAAGCTTTCTTT
CASSPRQKLNTEAFF
>TRBD1|TRBJ1-5|-|TRBV28
TGTGCCAGCAGGGTAGACAGGGGTAATCAGCCCCAGCATTTT
CASRVDRGNQPQHF
>TRBD1|TRBJ2-5|-|TRBV5-1
TGCGCCAGCAGCTGGGGACAGGCGTCAGGAGAGACCCAGTACTTC
CASSWGQASGETQYF
>TRBD1|TRBJ2-7|-|TRBV5-1
TGCGCCAGCAGCCCCCGGACAGGAAACTCCTACGAGCAGTACTTC
CASSPRTGNSYEQYF
>-|TRBJ2-3|-|TRBV7-3
TGTGCCAGCAGCCCCTTGGAGACAGTCAGCACAGATACGCAGTATTTT
CASSPLETVSTDTQYF
>TRBD1|TRBJ1-1|-|TRBV29-1
TGCAGCGTCGCGGACAGGAGAAACACTGAAGCTTTCTTT
CSVADRRNTEAFF
>-|TRBJ1-3|-|TRBV3-1/TRBV3-2
TGTGCCAGCAGCCAAGCCGGGGGGCCGTCTGGAAACACCATATATTTT
CASSQAGGPSGNTIYF
>-|TRBJ2-7|-|TRBV7-6
TGTGCCAGCAGCTCCCTTCCCTCCGGGGGACAGCGACACTACGAGCAGTACTTC
CASSSLPSGGQRHYEQYF
>-|TRBJ2-5|-|TRBV11-1
TGTGCCAGCAGCCGGACTATCCAAGAGACCCAGTACTTC
CASSRTIQETQYF
>TRBD2|TRBJ2-3|-|TRBV5-1
TGCGCCAGCAGCTTGGCTAGCGGGGGTGCAGATACGCAGTATTTT
CASSLASGGADTQYF
>TRBD2|TRBJ2-5|-|TRBV30
TGTGCCAGAACTAGCGGGGGGACGGGTATAGGGACCCAGTACTTC
CARTSGGTGIGTQYF
>-|TRBJ1-6|-|TRBV30
TGTGCCTGGAGCGGCTATAATTCACCCCTCCACTTT
CAWSGYNSPLHF
>-|TRBJ2-1|-|TRBV24-1
TGTGCCACCAGTGATTTGACCCAGGGGAACAATGAGCAGTTCTTC
CATSDLTQGNNEQFF
>-|TRBJ1-5|-|TRBV28
TGTGCCAGCAGTTTGTGGCAGGTCAATCAGCCCCAGCATTTT
CASSLWQVNQPQHF
>TRBD2|TRBJ2-1|-|TRBV3-1/TRBV3-2
TGTGCCAGCTGTAATAGCCTAGCGGACACCTACAATGAGCAGTTCTTC
CASCNSLADTYNEQFF
>-|TRBJ2-6|-|TRBV21-1
TGTGCCAGCAGCGTACCGGGACAGGGGAATACAGGGGCCAACGTCCTGACTTTC
CASSVPGQGNTGANVLTF
>-|TRBJ2-7|few|TRBV5-1
TGCGCCAGCAGCTTCGACAGAGCCTACGAGCAGTACTTC
CASSFDRAYEQYF
>-|TRBJ1-2|-|TRBV23-1
TGCGCCAGCAGTCAATCGTCCGGCAGGGAGGGTAGTGGCTACACCTTC
CASSQSSGREGSGYTF
>TRBD1|TRBJ1-3|-|TRBV10-1
TGCGCCAGTTTTACGGGACAGGACTCTGGAAACACCATATATTTT
CASFTGQDSGNTIYF
>TRBD1|TRBJ2-7|few|TRBV28
TGTGCCAGCAGTTCCCTCGACAGGGGTAGGGAGCAGTACTTC
CASSSLDRGREQYF
>TRBD1|TRBJ1-5|-|TRBV18
TGTGCCAGCTCACCTTACAGGGGCTCTGGGCAGCCCCAGCATTTT
CASSPYRGSGQPQHF
>TRBD1|TRBJ1-2|few|TRBV11-1
TGTGCCAGCAGCCCTCCGGGACAGGCCTATGGCTACACCTTC
CASSPPGQAYGYTF
>-|TRBJ2-2|once|TRBV9
TGTGCCAGCAGCGTAGAAGCTTCGAACACCGGGGAGCTGTTTTTT
CASSVEASNTGELFF
>TRBD1|TRBJ1-5|-|TRBV19
TGTGCCAGTAGTTTCAAGGCCGGTACCGGGACAGCTAGCAATCAGCCCCAGCATTTT
CASSFKAGTGTASNQPQHF
>TRBD2|TRBJ2-1|-|TRBV5-1
TGCGCCAGCAGCATATCACGACTAGCGGAGGGGCTAGGTGAGCAGTTCTTC
CASSISRLAEGLGEQFF
>-|TRBJ1-1|-|TRBV6-1
TGTGCCAGCAGTGAGGGAGTCAGGAGAGCTTTCTTT
CASSEGVRRAFF
>-|TRBJ2-2|once|TRBV9
TGTGCCAGCAGCTTGCAACCGAGTAGCACCGGGGAGCTGTTTTTT
CASSLQPSSTGELFF
>TRBD1|TRBJ1-6|-|TRBV28
TGTGCCAGCAGTCCAGGGGGAATTTTGAATTCACCCCTCCACTTT
CASSPGGILNSPLHF
>-|TRBJ1-2|-|TRBV5-1
TGCGCCAGCAGCTTCCCATCGAGTCCCACTAATGGCTACACCTTC
CASSFPSSPTNGYTF
>TRBD2|TRBJ2-4|few|TRBV11-2
TGTGCCAGCAGCCCCGGTCCGCGGGAGGGGGGGACCAAAAACATTCAGTACTTC
CASSPGPREGGTKNIQYF
>TRBD1|TRBJ2-3|once|TRBV5-1
TGCGCCAGCAGCTACCGGGGACAGGGGGCAGATACGCAGTATTTT
CASSYRGQGADTQYF
>-|TRBJ1-1|-|TRBV28
TGTGCCAGCCTACAGGGCGGAGACACTGAAGCTTTCTTT
CASLQGGDTEAFF
>-|TRBJ1-6|-|TRBV27
TGTGCCAGCAGGGGCGCGGGCCTCGGGTATAATTCACCCCTCCACTTT
CASRGAGLGYNSPLHF
>-|TRBJ1-6|-|TRBV19
TGTGCCAGTAAGTCCGAGGCGCTCCGGCAAAATTCACCCCTCCACTTT
CASKSEALRQNSPLHF
>TRBD1|TRBJ1-2|-|TRBV7-9
TGTGCCAGCACCCAGGGACAGGTGAAGTGGGTCTATGGCTACACCTTC
CASTQGQVKWVYGYTF
>-|TRBJ1-5|once|TRBV2
TGTGCCAGCAGCACACAGGGCTATCAGCCCCAGCATTTT
CASSTQGYQPQHF
>-|TRBJ2-7|-|TRBV18
TGTGCCAGCTCACCAAGGGGGAACGAGCAGTACTTC
CASSPRGNEQYF